The source of this T cell receptor (beta chain) is a study of OX40 agonist ivuxolimab in advanced cancers. Study-level background: Administration of intravenous ivuxolimab to patients occurred every 2 weeks at 0.01 to 10 mg/kg.

This clone has just a few counts. Its antigen is still unknown. Produced via immunoSEQ multiplex PCR; TCRdb's table is partial and in-frame only. In the table there are 45,000 to 55,000 clones, 83% of which are singletons. Study results and caveats: Among the lowest peripheral clonal expansion occurred in 0.1-3.0 mg/kg partial responders.

The germline CDR1 and CDR2 sequences are SGHAT and FQNNGV. The CDR3 is made up of 12 amino acids. Trimming removed 8 bases at V and 2 bases at J, with 9 bases between. This rearrangement joins TRBV11-2 to TRBJ1-2, with TRBD1 as a possible D gene (5 bases). The input for sequencing was CD4+ or CD8+ T cells sorted from blood, taken in a trial of the OX40 agonist ivuxolimab. The sequence was collected from an adult with an advanced solid tumor such as melanoma, head and neck, liver or kidney cancer. CDR3 in amino acids: CASGAGNYGYTF. CDR3 sequence (DNA): TGTGCCAGCGGGGCGGGAAACTATGGCTACACCTTC.